Below are 26 T cell receptor beta chains sequenced from a single sample in a study of T cells in localized non-small cell lung cancer. Sequencing was performed with immunoSEQ multiplex PCR; in TCRdb, only in-frame clones are kept and a portion is missing. The repertoire has more than 15,000 clones, around 82% of them found once; the top ten carry roughly a third. The sample was peripheral blood, taken before any cancer treatment. Receptors were obtained from a male donor aged 60 or over with stage III lung adenocarcinoma.

The rearrangement uses TRBV5-1 and TRBJ1-3; D is uncertain. Germline CDR1 reads SGHRS; CDR2 reads YFSETQ. V was clipped by 2 bases and J by 2 bases, with 8 bases between them. The CDR3 sequence is 14 residues long. The CDR3 coding sequence is TGCGCCAGCAGCTTAGGAGGTCCTGGAAACACCATATATTTT. Translating it yields CASSLGGPGNTIYF.

This chain joins TRBV11-2 and TRBJ2-7; 7 bases agree with TRBD2. Germline V lookup: CDR1 SGHAT, CDR2 FQNNGV. The CDR3 is 15 residues long. With 4 bases clipped from V and 0 bases from J, the junction kept 6 bases outside the gene matches. The CDR3 sequence: CASSWTSLSSYEQYF. The CDR3 bases are TGTGCCAGCAGCTGGACTAGTCTTAGCTCCTACGAGCAGTACTTC.

The gene calls are TRBV5-4 and TRBJ2-5, with TRBD2 matching 9 bases. The germline gives CDR1 SGHNT, CDR2 YYREEE (reference sequence). The CDR3 spans 15 residues. J lost 2 bases, V lost 3 bases, and 5 bases had no gene match. This CDR3 is CASSSSSGGQETQYF. CDR3 nucleotides: TGTGCCAGCAGCTCGAGTAGCGGGGGACAAGAGACCCAGTACTTC.

Only one count was recorded for this clone. The chain is built from TRBV6-1 and TRBJ1-5; D is undetermined. Germline CDR1 is MNHNS and CDR2 is SASEGT. This CDR3 has 13 amino acids. With 5 bases removed from V and 0 bases from J, the gap between germline ends came to 5 bases. CDR3 DNA: TGTGCCAGCAGTTGGGATAGCAATCAGCCCCAGCATTTT. This translates into CASSWDSNQPQHF.

This clone was recorded only once. The genes are TRBV7-6 and TRBJ2-2, with unresolved D. The CDR3 sequence is 12 residues long. Deletions cut 5 bases from V and 4 bases from J, with 5 bases between. The germline V gene has CDR1 SGHVS and CDR2 FNYEAQ. The CDR3 spells CASSRFTGELFF. CDR3 bases: TGTGCCAGCAGCCGCTTCACCGGGGAGCTGTTTTTT.

The chain combines TRBV5-1 with TRBJ2-1; perhaps TRBD2 as D (6 bases). Germline V gene lookup returns CDR1 SGHRS and CDR2 YFSETQ. V lost 1 base and J lost 3, with 14 bases in between. The CDR3 sequence is 16 residues long. CDR3 residues: CASSLSTGVHYNEQFF. DNA for the CDR3: TGCGCCAGCAGCTTGTCAACGGGGGTTCACTACAATGAGCAGTTCTTC.

Relative to its sample, this clone is medium-sized (0.01 to 0.1%). This CDR3 is CSVPLTGRVETQYF. The CDR3 coding sequence is TGCAGCGTCCCGCTAACGGGGCGTGTAGAGACCCAGTACTTC. This rearrangement joins TRBV29-1 to TRBJ2-5; D possibly matches TRBD1 or TRBD2 (5 bases each). The CDR3 sequence is 14 residues long. Germline V lookup: CDR1 SQVTM, CDR2 ANQGSEA. With 6 bases removed from V and 4 bases from J, the gap between germline ends came to 18 bases. Full variable domain (outside the CDR3, taken from reference TRBV29-1 and TRBJ2-5): SAVISQKPSRDICQRGTSLTIQCQVDSQVTMMFWYRQQPGQSLTLIATANQGSEATYESGFVIDKFPISRPNLTFSTLTVSNMSPEDSSIYLCSVPLTGRVETQYFGPGTRLLVL.

DNA of the CDR3: TGTGCCAGCAGCCAAACCCCTAGCGGGGGGGCTCATACGCAGTATTTT. Encoded protein: CASSQTPSGGAHTQYF. The chain carries TRBV7-6 and TRBJ2-3, with 12 bases matching TRBD2. Germline CDR1 SGHVS, CDR2 FNYEAQ. The J segment lost 7 bases and the V segment lost 5 bases, leaving 10 bases of the junction unmatched. The CDR3 contains 16 residues.

This chain uses TRBV29-1 with TRBJ2-4; 8 bases align to TRBD2. CDR3 length: 14 residues. J gave up 7 bases and V 4 bases, and 9 bases lay outside the gene matches. CDR1 and CDR2 (germline): SQVTM, ANQGSEA. Here the CDR3 reads CSVAAGGAGNIQYF. The CDR3, as DNA: TGCAGCGTTGCCGCGGGGGGCGCCGGGAACATTCAGTACTTC.

The chain has TRBV27 and TRBJ1-6; D gene uncertain. CDR1 is MNHEY and CDR2 is SMNVEV in the germline V gene (reference sequence). The CDR3 extends over 16 amino acids. The V end lost 5 bases, the J end lost 0 bases, and 11 bases lay between the germline ends. The DNA for the CDR3 is TGTGCCAGCAGTAGCGTGGGGAGCTCCTATAATTCACCCCTCCACTTT. Its translation is CASSSVGSSYNSPLHF.

The V call is TRBV5-6, the J call TRBJ2-7, with D possibly TRBD2 on 6 matching bases. The CDR3 consists of 15 residues. The V gene lost 6 bases and the J gene lost 0 bases, with 16 bases spanning the gap. Per the germline V gene, CDR1 is SGHDT and CDR2 is YYEEEE. For the CDR3, the DNA is TGTGCCAGCACCCGAAAAGACGGGAGCTCCTACGAGCAGTACTTC. Encoded protein: CASTRKDGSSYEQYF.

The chain couples TRBV5-4 to TRBJ2-3, with TRBD2 identical over 9 bases. Losses at the gene ends were 4 bases for V and 4 bases for J; bases not matched to a gene: 13. The CDR3 spans 17 residues. Germline CDR1 is SGHNT and CDR2 is YYREEE (reference sequence). The CDR3 DNA is TGTGCCAGCAGCCCCGGTGGGGCGGGGGGGCATTCAGATACGCAGTATTTT. It yields the protein CASSPGGAGGHSDTQYF.

The V gene is TRBV29-1, the J gene TRBJ2-3; 7 nucleotides match TRBD2. There are 13 residues in the CDR3. J lost 3 bases, V lost 3 bases, and 3 bases had no gene match. CDR1 is SQVTM, CDR2 ANQGSEA, per germline. In DNA, the CDR3 is TGCAGCGTTGATCTGGGGGGGACAGATACGCAGTATTTT. It is translated as CSVDLGGTDTQYF.

The CDR3 sequence: CASSLSAGGDTQYF. CDR3 DNA sequence: TGTGCCAGCAGTTTGTCTGCAGGGGGGGATACGCAGTATTTT. The rearrangement links TRBV27 to TRBJ2-3; possibly TRBD1 for D (7 bases). The CDR3 totals 14 residues. V was trimmed by 3 bases and J by 6 bases, leaving 13 bases between them. CDR1 and CDR2 (germline): MNHEY, SMNVEV (reference sequence).

The V and J genes are TRBV29-1 and TRBJ2-1; possible D gene TRBD1, 5 bases. From germline, CDR1 is SQVTM and CDR2 ANQGSEA. This CDR3 spans 13 amino acids. The V gene lost 8 bases and the J gene lost 4 bases, with 15 bases spanning the gap. The CDR3: CSPSRVSYNEQFF. The CDR3 nucleotides read TGCAGCCCTTCCAGGGTCAGTTACAATGAGCAGTTCTTC.

This rearrangement joins TRBV5-1 to TRBJ2-5; 8 bases fit TRBD2. Germline-derived CDR1 and CDR2 are SGHRS and YFSETQ. V dropped 0 bases and J dropped 9; count of bases not matched to a gene: 13. This CDR3 has 16 residues. The CDR3: CASSLDTGQRGRAQYF. CDR3 in DNA: TGCGCCAGCAGCTTGGATACCGGCCAGCGGGGGAGGGCCCAGTACTTC.

The chain carries TRBV6-1 and TRBJ2-1; 7 bases fit TRBD2. In germline, CDR1 is MNHNS, CDR2 SASEGT. This CDR3 has 15 amino acids. V dropped 7 bases and J dropped 2; count of bases not matched to a gene: 8. The CDR3 nucleotides read TGTGCCAGCACCCCTTGGGGGGGGACCTACAATGAGCAGTTCTTC. Its protein is CASTPWGGTYNEQFF.

This chain connects TRBV7-9 to TRBJ1-1; TRBD1 might be the D (5 bases). CDR3 size: 15 residues. Looked up from germline, CDR1 is SEHNR and CDR2 is FQNEAQ (reference sequence). V lost 2 bases and J 5 bases, leaving 15 bases between the germline ends. The DNA for the CDR3 is TGTGCCAGCAGCTTATACGGGGCGCGAGGAACTGAAGCTTTCTTT. It yields the protein CASSLYGARGTEAFF.

This chain uses TRBV5-1 with TRBJ2-5, with 10 bases lining up with TRBD1. V trimming: 7 bases; J trimming: 2 bases; junction bases outside the gene matches: 5. The CDR3 is 14 amino acids. Germline lookup yields CDR1 SGHRS and CDR2 YFSETQ. CDR3 in DNA: TGCGCCAGCGGCCGGACAGGGGGTCAAGAGACCCAGTACTTC. This encodes CASGRTGGQETQYF.

The V gene is TRBV10-3, the J gene TRBJ1-2; no definite D call. Germline V CDR1 and CDR2: ENHRY, SYGVKD. V was shortened by 4 bases and J by 0 bases, with 12 bases between the two germline ends. There are 15 residues in the CDR3. The CDR3 sequence: CAISGPHGANYGYTF. The CDR3 bases are TGTGCCATCAGTGGCCCCCATGGAGCTAACTATGGCTACACCTTC.

This sequence joins TRBV19 and TRBJ1-5, with 10 positions matching TRBD1. The J segment lost 3 bases and the V segment lost 5 bases, leaving 7 bases of the junction unmatched. The CDR3 is 16 residues long. Germline V lookup: CDR1 LNHDA, CDR2 SQIVND (reference sequence). CDR3 protein: CASSSRQGAPNQPQHF. CDR3 coding DNA: TGTGCCAGTAGTTCAAGACAGGGGGCGCCCAATCAGCCCCAGCATTTT.

The rearrangement joins TRBV5-1 to TRBJ2-3; 9 nucleotides match TRBD2. The V gene end was trimmed by 3 bases and the J gene end by 2 bases; junction bases not matched to a gene: 10. The germline CDR1 and CDR2 sequences are SGHRS and YFSETQ. The CDR3 covers 17 residues. CDR3 sequence reads: CASSSGRPSGNTDTQYF. In DNA, the CDR3 is TGCGCCAGCAGCTCGGGCCGGCCTAGCGGGAACACAGATACGCAGTATTTT.

The chain links TRBV16 to TRBJ1-1; no firm D call. This CDR3 region has 15 residues. V was trimmed by 4 bases and J by 1 base, leaving 13 bases between them. CDR1 KGHSY and CDR2 FQNENV come from the germline V gene. The CDR3 is CASSPRAPPNTEAFF. DNA of the CDR3: TGTGCCAGCAGCCCACGGGCCCCTCCGAACACTGAAGCTTTCTTT.

This chain uses TRBV25-1 with TRBJ2-1; 7 bases are shared with TRBD1. V gave up 4 bases and J gave up 5 bases; unmatched junction bases: 11. The CDR3 extends over 16 amino acids. Germline V gene data show CDR1 as MGHDK and CDR2 as SYGVNS. The CDR3 spells CASSGDSMRNNNEQFF. The CDR3 coding sequence is TGTGCCAGCAGTGGGGACAGTATGCGAAACAACAATGAGCAGTTCTTC.

The chain uses TRBV6-5 and TRBJ2-5; no definite D call. Germline loops: CDR1 MNHEY, CDR2 SVGAGI. The CDR3 loop spans 16 amino acids. Trimming removed 2 bases at V and 4 bases at J, with 17 bases between. CDR3 in DNA: TGTGCCAGCAGTTACGGCGCCTCCGAGGTAGGAGAGACCCAGTACTTC. Residues: CASSYGASEVGETQYF.

The chain employs TRBV30 and TRBJ2-1; TRBD2 is a possible D gene (5 bases). The V and J ends lost 4 bases and 4 bases respectively, with 11 bases between them. Germline V CDR1 and CDR2: GTSNPN, SVGIG (reference sequence). The CDR3 contains 13 residues. The CDR3 is CAWIGGGYNEQFF. CDR3 bases: TGTGCCTGGATCGGAGGCGGATACAATGAGCAGTTCTTC. The full variable domain, its missing parts supplied by reference TRBV30 and TRBJ2-1, is SQTIHQWPATLVQPVGSPLSLECTVEGTSNPNLYWYRQAAGRGLQLLFYSVGIGQISSEVPQNLSASRPQDRQFILSSKKLLLSDSGFYLCAWIGGGYNEQFFGPGTRLTVL.